This T cell receptor (beta chain) was captured in a study of shared clonotypes between healthy human individuals. This clone occurred a few times. What it binds is not known. It was CD45RO-negative cells, positively selected for CCR7, that made up naive CD8 cells, with terminally differentiated effector memory CD45RA+ cells excluded. This CDR3 comprises 18 residues. V was clipped by 4 bases and J by 1 base; unmatched bases: 14. The germline CDR1 and CDR2 sequences are SGHRS and YFSETQ. Here immunoSEQ multiplex PCR was the method, and the copy in TCRdb shows in-frame clones only, minus some. The sample lists about 2 million clones, about 95% occurring once. General study findings and limits: The generation probabilities recorded for non-shared clonotypes fell below those of clonotypes shared by all four donors.

The sample taken for sequencing was naive CD8+ T cells sorted from blood. V and J are TRBV5-1 and TRBJ1-3; TRBD1 matches at 7 bases. This TCR came from a man aged 18 to 29 in good health. The CDR3 is CASSPGAGGQNSGNTIYF. CDR3 coding DNA: TGCGCCAGCAGCCCAGGGGCAGGGGGTCAAAATTCTGGAAACACCATATATTTT.